A single T cell receptor beta chain is shown here with its context. Its antigen is undetermined. The time point was: week 23, last vaccination. Each dose of the vaccine consisted of 300 ug of mutant IDH1 20-mer peptide, with topical imiquimod. This specimen belongs to a study of a mutant IDH1 vaccine in newly diagnosed glioma. The overall study: At weeks 1, 3, 5, 7, 11, 15, 19 and 23, patients received a vaccination, eight in all. Vaccinations were initiated 4-6 weeks following radiotherapy alone, or were given together with temozolomide cycles. Study results and limitations: Variations in leading peripheral T cell clonotypes appeared to have no connection with pseudoprogression.

TCRdb keeps only in-frame clones here, not all; method: immunoSEQ multiplex PCR. Of roughly 70,000 clones listed, under 90% are singletons. Material: PBMCs, obtained from a glioma patient whose treatment included an IDH1 peptide vaccine. The TCR originated in a man between 18 and 29 years old with glioma.

DNA for the CDR3: TGCGCCAGCAGCCTATACCCCAAGGATACGCAGTATTTT. This translates into CASSLYPKDTQYF. J is TRBJ2-3 and V is TRBV5-1; the D is unclear. Deletions cut 4 bases from V and 6 bases from J, with 12 bases between. Germline CDR1 SGHRS, CDR2 YFSETQ. The CDR3 is 13 amino acids.